The rows below give T cell receptor beta chains drawn from one sample of a study of blood T cells in healthy people across ages. One entry per CDR3 protein results from TCRdb running MiXCR on the 5' RACE reads. Of about 580,000 distinct CDR3 sequences listed, 47% are singletons. Material: blood. The receptor source for this set is a man older than 75 in good health. Each CDR3 is given with its conserved first and last residue. Fields, in order: V gene, J gene, D gene, clone size, CDR3 DNA, CDR3 protein. The D gene is left open where the match is weak. Clone size is given for some rows only: seen once, a few or many times, or a class if the clone is expanded.

>TRBV6-2/TRBV6-3|TRBJ1-2|NA|NA
TGTGCCAGCCTAAAAGCGAACGACGTCTATGGCTACACCTTC
CASLKANDVYGYTF
>TRBV5-1|TRBJ2-6|TRBD1|once
TGCGCCAGCAGCTTGCGTGGCAGGGGGCGTTCATCTGGGGCCAACGTCCTGACTTTC
CASSLRGRGRSSGANVLTF
>TRBV28|TRBJ2-3|TRBD2|NA
TGTGCCAGCAGTTTACCCGGACTAGCGGGACGGGATACGCAGTATTTT
CASSLPGLAGRDTQYF
>TRBV6-1|TRBJ2-5|TRBD2|few
TGTGCCAGCAGTCGGGGACTAGCGGGAGGATTGGGGCGAGAGACCCAGTACTTC
CASSRGLAGGLGRETQYF
>TRBV7-2|TRBJ2-7|TRBD2|NA
TGTGCCAGCAGCTTAGGAGGGACTAGCGGACTCGCCGAGCAGTACTTC
CASSLGGTSGLAEQYF
>TRBV6-2/TRBV6-3|TRBJ2-1|TRBD1|NA
TGTGCCAGCAGTTCTCGGGACAGGGGTACGTTCTTC
CASSSRDRGTFF
>TRBV7-6|TRBJ2-7|TRBD2|NA
TGTGCCAGCAGCTTAGGACGGCGGGGGGAGCAGTACTTC
CASSLGRRGEQYF
>TRBV5-5|TRBJ1-1|NA|NA
TGTGCCAGCAGCTTGGTCGAAGACACTGAAGCTTTCTTT
CASSLVEDTEAFF
>TRBV4-3|TRBJ2-3|NA|NA
TGCGCCAGCAGCCAAGTTCCTCCGGGAGAAAGGGGGCAGGCAGATACGCAGTATTTT
CASSQVPPGERGQADTQYF
>TRBV6-5|TRBJ1-5|NA|NA
TGTGCCAGCAGTTACTCTAGCCAGCGGGGGGCCCAGCATTTT
CASSYSSQRGAQHF
>TRBV10-3|TRBJ2-1|TRBD2|NA
TGTGCCATCAGTGCCCTAGCGGGGGCCTACAATGAGCAGTTCTTC
CAISALAGAYNEQFF
>TRBV29-1|TRBJ1-1|NA|few
TGCAGCGTTGAAGAGGTCAGAGACACTGAAGCTTTCTTT
CSVEEVRDTEAFF
>TRBV7-2|TRBJ2-7|NA|many
TGTGCCAGCAGCCCCCGGACTACTTCCTACGAGCAGTACTTC
CASSPRTTSYEQYF
>TRBV6-6|TRBJ1-2|TRBD1|once
TGTGCCAGCAGTTACTCGACAGGACAGGGGTACGGCTACACCTTC
CASSYSTGQGYGYTF
>TRBV6-6|TRBJ2-2|NA|NA
TGTGCCAGCAGTTACGGGGGTAACACCGGGGAGCTGTTTTTT
CASSYGGNTGELFF
>TRBV20-1|TRBJ1-2|NA|NA
TGCAGTGCTAGGAAACGCCCGGGCGACAAGGTCCCTTTTGACTATGGCTACACCTTC
CSARKRPGDKVPFDYGYTF
>TRBV6-2/TRBV6-3|TRBJ1-2|TRBD1|NA
TGTGCCAGCAGTAAACAACCGGGACAGGGCGCGATTGGCTACACCTTC
CASSKQPGQGAIGYTF
>TRBV3-1|TRBJ2-1|NA|NA
TGTGCCAGCAGCCCCCATAGGACCGGGGCGTACAATGAGCAGTTCTTC
CASSPHRTGAYNEQFF
>TRBV20-1|TRBJ2-5|NA|NA
TGCAGTTCCGTGGACCAGGAGGAGACCCAGTACTTC
CSSVDQEETQYF
>TRBV30|TRBJ1-1|NA|NA
TGTGCCTGGAGTCAGGCCTTTAACACTGAAGCTTTCTTT
CAWSQAFNTEAFF
>TRBV12-3/TRBV12-4|TRBJ2-4|NA|NA
TGTGCCAGCAGTTTGGCTCCGGGACCATCCCAGTACTTC
CASSLAPGPSQYF
>TRBV21-1|TRBJ2-1|NA|NA
TGTGCCAGCAGCAAAGCGCAGAACAATGAGCAGTTCTTC
CASSKAQNNEQFF
>TRBV4-3|TRBJ2-1|NA|once
TGCGCCAGCAGCCAAGATCCGGGAAACTACAATGAGCAGTTCTTC
CASSQDPGNYNEQFF
>TRBV20-1|TRBJ2-1|TRBD2|NA
TGCAGTGCTAGAGTACTAGCGAGTCAGGATGAGCAGTTCTTC
CSARVLASQDEQFF
>TRBV7-2|TRBJ2-1|NA|few
TGTGCCAGCAGCTTAAAGGCGGGATACAATGAGCAGTTCTTC
CASSLKAGYNEQFF
>TRBV20-1|TRBJ1-5|TRBD1|NA
TGCAGTGCCTCGGACAGGGCTCGTAATCAGCCCCAGCATTTT
CSASDRARNQPQHF
>TRBV29-1|TRBJ2-7|NA|NA
TGCAGCGCATCTACGGTGGGACGGGGCGAGCAGTACTTC
CSASTVGRGEQYF
>TRBV20-1|TRBJ2-4|NA|few
TGCAGTGCTAGCCCAGGGTCGGGTCCCAAAAACATTCAGTACTTC
CSASPGSGPKNIQYF
>TRBV7-2|TRBJ2-3|TRBD1|NA
TGTGCCGCCAGCCTGGGACAGATTCTCACAGATACGCAGTATTTT
CAASLGQILTDTQYF
>TRBV24-1|TRBJ2-5|TRBD2|NA
TGTGCCACCAGTGATTCCGTTCCGGGGGGACGGGAGACCCAGTACTTC
CATSDSVPGGRETQYF
>TRBV7-2|TRBJ2-2|NA|NA
TGTGCCAGCAGCCCCACCTACGCCAGGTACACCGGGGAGCTGTTTTTT
CASSPTYARYTGELFF